This T cell receptor (beta chain) derives from a study of cytomegalovirus exposure and HLA in healthy donors. V lost 0 bases, J lost 0 bases, and 9 bases lay in between. CDR1 is LGHNA, CDR2 YNFKEQ, per germline. The CDR3 is 15 residues long. PCR was performed using 60 Vbeta and 13 Jbeta primers. Here immunoSEQ multiplex PCR was the method, and the copy in TCRdb shows in-frame clones only, minus some. The data show some 110,000 clones, more than 60% seen once. Sequencing used PBMCs. The clonotype comes from a middle-aged man in good health and CMV-seronegative. The chain carries TRBV4-2 and TRBJ2-7; no clear D. The CDR3 region is CASSQEMANSYEQYF. CDR3 bases: TGTGCCAGCAGCCAAGAGATGGCAAACTCCTACGAGCAGTACTTC.